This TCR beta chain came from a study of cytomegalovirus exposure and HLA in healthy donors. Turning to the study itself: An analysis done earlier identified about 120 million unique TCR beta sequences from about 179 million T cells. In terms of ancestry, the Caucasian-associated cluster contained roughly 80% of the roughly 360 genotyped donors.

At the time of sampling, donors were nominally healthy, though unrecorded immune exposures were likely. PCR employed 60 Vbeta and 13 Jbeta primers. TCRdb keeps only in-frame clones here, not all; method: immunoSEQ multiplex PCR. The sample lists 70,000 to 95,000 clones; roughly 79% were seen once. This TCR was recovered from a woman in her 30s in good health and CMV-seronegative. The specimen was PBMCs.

CDR3 sequence (DNA): TGTGCCAGCAGTGAAGCGTTCGGAGGGTGGGGAGATACGCAGTATTTT. The encoded protein is CASSEAFGGWGDTQYF. The rearrangement links TRBV2 to TRBJ2-3; the D gene is possibly TRBD2 (6 bases). This CDR3 has 16 amino acids. Deletions cut 0 bases from V and 5 bases from J, with 15 bases between. Germline CDR1 reads SNHLY; CDR2 reads FYNNEI.